These 10 T cell receptor beta chains originate from one sample sequenced in a study of beta chain features in type 1 diabetes. Study conclusions and caveats: All four CD4+ subsets from Type 1 diabetes patients carried moderately but significantly shorter TCRB CDR3s.

Expressed TCRB transcripts got sequenced, as all isolated RNA was reverse transcribed. Repertoires were generated with immunoSEQ multiplex PCR, while TCRdb's copy carries only in-frame clones and drops some. The table includes 300,000 or so clones, 7% to 10% detected once. Their recognized antigens are unknown. The sample was central memory CD4+ T cells from blood. These receptors originate from a man younger than 40 with type 1 diabetes.

This clone was picked up a small number of times. The chain carries TRBV18 and TRBJ2-1; 9 bases map to TRBD1. CDR3 size: 13 residues. Germline-derived CDR1 and CDR2 are KGHSH and LQKENI. V shed 4 bases and J 7 bases; nucleotides not matched to a gene: 2. CDR3 DNA: TGTGCCAGCTCACAAGGACAGGGGAATGAGCAGTTCTTC. This encodes CASSQGQGNEQFF.

The V call is TRBV21-1, the J call TRBJ2-1; the D segment call TRBD1 is taken from the table without a DNA check. TRBV21-1 is recorded as a pseudogene. This CDR3 is built from 15 residues. In DNA, the CDR3 is TGTGCCAGCAGCAAAGGGCGGGCAGGGGTCAATGAGCAGTTCTTC. The encoded protein is CASSKGRAGVNEQFF.

This chain connects TRBV7-2 to TRBJ1-6; TRBD1 aligns across 9 bases. The CDR3 runs 14 residues. V trimming: 5 bases; J trimming: 8 bases; junction bases outside the gene matches: 4. In germline, CDR1 is SGHTA, CDR2 FQGNSA. The CDR3 here is CASSQTGGYSPLHF. The CDR3 coding sequence is TGTGCCAGCAGCCAGACAGGGGGATATTCACCCCTCCACTTT.

This clone was seen only a few times. V usage is TRBV5-1 and J usage is TRBJ1-5, with D unclear. The CDR3 has 14 residues. Germline values: CDR1 SGHRS, CDR2 YFSETQ. V was shortened by 0 bases and J by 3 bases, with 7 bases between the two germline ends. CDR3 residues: CASSLVPDNQPQHF. The CDR3 nucleotides are TGCGCCAGCAGCTTGGTGCCAGACAATCAGCCCCAGCATTTT.

This clone occurred a few times. The chain employs TRBV30 and TRBJ2-2; possible D gene TRBD1, 5 bases. Germline V CDR1 and CDR2: GTSNPN, SVGIG (reference sequence). The V end lost 0 bases, the J end lost 0 bases, and 5 bases lay between the germline ends. The CDR3 covers 14 residues. CDR3 loop: CAWSVGANTGELFF. CDR3 sequence (DNA): TGTGCCTGGAGTGTAGGGGCGAACACCGGGGAGCTGTTTTTT.

The sample holds a few counts of this clone. This chain joins TRBV4-1 and TRBJ2-3; TRBD2 agrees at 8 bases. The CDR3 spans 19 residues. CDR1 is MGHRA, CDR2 YSYEKL, per germline. Trimming cost V 1 base and J 2 bases; bases outside gene matches: 14. The CDR3 is CASSQGWVAGRRSTDTQYF. The CDR3 DNA reads as TGCGCCAGCAGCCAAGGGTGGGTAGCGGGGAGAAGATCCACAGATACGCAGTATTTT.

V usage is TRBV6-1 and J usage is TRBJ1-2; D gene unclear. The V end was cut by 1 base, the J end by 4 bases, with 16 bases between. This CDR3 has 16 residues. Germline assignment: CDR1 MNHNS and CDR2 SASEGT. For the CDR3, the DNA is TGTGCCAGCAGTGAAGGATCCCCGACATACGTCTATGGCTACACCTTC. This translates into CASSEGSPTYVYGYTF.

This clone was picked up a small number of times. V is TRBV19 and J is TRBJ2-4; no reliable D call. Trimming stripped 3 bases from V and 0 bases from J, with 12 bases between. Germline-derived CDR1 and CDR2 are LNHDA and SQIVND (reference sequence). CDR3 length equals 16 residues. The CDR3 sequence is CASSMATVLAKNIQYF. The CDR3 bases are TGTGCCAGTAGTATGGCGACGGTACTAGCCAAAAACATTCAGTACTTC.

Only a few counts were recorded for this clone. This chain uses TRBV28 with TRBJ1-6; D is uncertain. Trimming removed 4 bases at V and 7 bases at J, with 17 bases between. The CDR3 is 16 residues long. Germline-derived CDR1 and CDR2 are MDHEN and SYDVKM. The CDR3 DNA follows: TGTGCCAGCAGTTCCCCGGCCGGGCGGTTAAATTCACCCCTCCACTTT. This sequence encodes CASSSPAGRLNSPLHF.

The chain recombines TRBV6-5 with TRBJ2-1, with D perhaps matching TRBD2 (6 bases). Germline V lookup: CDR1 MNHEY, CDR2 SVGAGI. The CDR3 is made up of 14 amino acids. Trimming took off 6 bases at V and 6 bases at J, with 15 bases between the two ends. The CDR3 DNA is TGTGCCAGCAGCCCCGGGACTTCGTCCAATGAGCAGTTCTTC. Its translation: CASSPGTSSNEQFF.